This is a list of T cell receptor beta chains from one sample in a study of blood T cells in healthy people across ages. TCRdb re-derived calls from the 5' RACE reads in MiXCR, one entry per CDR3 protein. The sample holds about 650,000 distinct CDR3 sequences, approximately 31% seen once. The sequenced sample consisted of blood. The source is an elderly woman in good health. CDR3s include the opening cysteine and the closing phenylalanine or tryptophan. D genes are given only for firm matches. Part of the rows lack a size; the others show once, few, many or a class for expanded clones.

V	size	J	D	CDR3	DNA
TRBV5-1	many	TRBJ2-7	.	CASSLGGRGIYEQYF	TGCGCCAGCAGCTTGGGAGGGCGGGGAATCTACGAGCAGTACTTC
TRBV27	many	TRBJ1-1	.	CASSLRRDTEAFF	TGTGCCAGCAGTCTCCGACGGGACACTGAAGCTTTCTTT
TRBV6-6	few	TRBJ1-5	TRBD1	CASKGQGAMSNQPQHF	TGTGCCAGCAAGGGACAGGGGGCCATGAGCAATCAGCCCCAGCATTTT
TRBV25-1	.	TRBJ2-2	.	CASSARRGGARITGELFF	TGTGCCAGCAGTGCCCGTCGAGGGGGGGCGCGTATCACCGGGGAGCTGTTTTTT
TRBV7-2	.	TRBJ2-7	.	CASSLEGAGSYEQYF	TGTGCCAGCAGCTTAGAGGGTGCAGGATCCTACGAGCAGTACTTC
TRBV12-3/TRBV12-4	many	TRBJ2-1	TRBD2	CASGTSGGGSYNEQFF	TGTGCCAGCGGGACTAGCGGGGGGGGCTCCTACAATGAGCAGTTCTTC
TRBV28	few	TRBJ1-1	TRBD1	CASRTTGTVNTEAFF	TGTGCCAGCAGAACGACAGGGACCGTGAACACTGAAGCTTTCTTT
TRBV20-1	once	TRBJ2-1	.	CSAKDWGEETQFF	TGCAGTGCTAAAGATTGGGGGGAAGAGACCCAGTTCTTC
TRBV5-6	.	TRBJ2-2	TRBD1	CASRLDRDPNTGELFF	TGTGCCAGCAGACTTGACAGGGATCCGAACACCGGGGAGCTGTTTTTT
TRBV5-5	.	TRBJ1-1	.	CASSLGLAEAFF	TGTGCCAGCAGCTTGGGTCTGGCTGAAGCTTTCTTT
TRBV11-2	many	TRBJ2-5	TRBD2	CASSVPGLARETQYF	TGTGCCAGCAGCGTACCGGGACTAGCGAGGGAGACCCAGTACTTC
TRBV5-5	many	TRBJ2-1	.	CASINQAAYNEQFF	TGTGCCAGCATTAATCAGGCGGCCTACAATGAGCAGTTCTTC
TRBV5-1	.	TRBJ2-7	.	CASSLGIGSEQYF	TGCGCCAGCAGCTTGGGGATAGGCAGTGAGCAGTACTTC
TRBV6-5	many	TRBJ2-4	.	CASREPRAKNIQYF	TGTGCCAGCAGGGAACCTCGAGCCAAAAACATTCAGTACTTC
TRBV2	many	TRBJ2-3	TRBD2	CASRLRLAGGSNTQYF	TGTGCCAGCAGACTCCGACTAGCGGGGGGCTCAAATACGCAGTATTTT
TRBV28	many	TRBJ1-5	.	CASGGESSNQPQHF	TGTGCCTCCGGGGGCGAAAGTAGCAATCAGCCCCAGCATTTT
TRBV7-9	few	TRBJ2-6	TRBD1	CASSFLGGAGANVLTF	TGTGCCAGCAGCTTCTTAGGGGGCGCTGGGGCCAACGTCCTGACTTTC
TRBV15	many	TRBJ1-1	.	CATSRDQGGTEAFF	TGTGCCACCAGCAGAGATCAGGGCGGCACTGAAGCTTTCTTT